This T cell receptor (beta chain) was recorded in a study of T cell repertoires and HLA-DP antigens (dated by TCRdb to about 2018). In the study overall: An in vitro model of CD4+ T cell alloreactivity against allogeneic HLA-DP presented by transduced HeLa cells was used in the study. One alloantigen differed from self by one peptide-binding groove amino acid, whereas the other differed by ten, modelling structurally similar versus dissimilar alloantigens. Of the three donors, two were male and one was female, with ages ranging from the 18-to-29 band to the 60-to-69 band. The average DNA input was approximately 0.2 ug for sorted CD137+CD4+ samples versus roughly 1,200 ng for pre-culture CD4+ samples. Here is what the overall study found, with its caveats: Limitations were identified as the inclusion of only three donors, the use of a non-physiological HeLa antigen-presenting system, and the use of total CD4+ responder cells. The naive and memory CD4+ repertoires were not analysed as separate populations. Clones undetected before culture had an average cumulative frequency of about 35% against one allele versus roughly 55% against the other. Clonality of sorted CD137+ cells was similar against both alloantigens (about 0.4) and much higher than in pre-culture samples (approximately 0.04).

Untouched CD4+ T cells were isolated from Ficoll-separated PBMC through negative selection with magnetic beads, and an average purity of roughly 98% was reached. Using magnetic beads, untouched CD4+ T cells were isolated from Ficoll-separated PBMC at roughly 98% purity, with only negligible CD8+ contamination. Peripheral blood mononuclear cells were supplied by the buffy coats of a few healthy blood donors, who served as the study donors. All three donors were CMV seronegative. The DNeasy Blood & Tissue Kit was used for extraction of genomic DNA. Genomic DNA from sorted CD137+CD4+ cells and from pre-culture CD4+ baseline samples of each subject was subjected to TCRB sequencing. This clone was picked up one time. The antigen this receptor binds is unknown. There are no base qualities to consult, and no much larger clone falls within one base. V trim: 0 bases; J trim: 6 bases; unmatched bases: 11. The CDR3 sequence holds 17 residues, the cysteine and phenylalanine included. CDR3 DNA only is kept here, 51 bases in frame from base 1. The germline V gene provides CDR1 LGHNA and CDR2 YNFKEQ.

The immunoSEQ multiplex PCR, with forward primers for 54 TRBV segments and reverse primers for 13 TRBJ segments, was used to amplify TCRB CDR3 regions. Pre-culture CD4+ samples were sequenced at deep resolution with a target of 200,000 or so T cell genomes. Amplicons were sequenced on an Illumina HiSeq System, producing 87 bp reads covering the CDR3. As for the original processing: PCR and sequencing errors in the reads were corrected, and CDR3 regions were defined by aligning to IMGT reference sequences. Synthetic template pools were used to estimate the numbers of templates and unique rearrangements. Clonality was computed as 1 minus Pielou's evenness. The Daley-Smith estimator was used to estimate richness. Morisita's index served as the measure of repertoire overlap. Clones found in cultured samples but undetected in the pre-culture repertoire of the corresponding donor were defined as low-abundance clones. TCRdb obtained this table from immuneACCESS and retained in-frame rearrangements with V and J assigned. These tables miss some clones; where compared with another copy, unresolved V genes account for less than half of the shortfall, and the remainder is unexplained. The V and J calls and the clone size are those of that table, but D and trimming were determined from the DNA. This sample has around 100,000 clones in its table, and approximately 92% of those were observed once. The ten top clones hold more than 0.25% of the sample.

The TCR comes from a woman in her late teens or twenties in good health and CMV-seronegative. Recombination connected TRBV4-2 to TRBJ2-7; 10 of the junction bases match TRBD2. The sequenced sample consisted of CD4+ T cells from PBMCs. At the DNA level, the sequence is TGTGCCAGCAGCCAAGAAGGCCCGAGCGGGAGGGCCGTCGAGCAGTACTTC. Translated, it gives CASSQEGPSGRAVEQYF.